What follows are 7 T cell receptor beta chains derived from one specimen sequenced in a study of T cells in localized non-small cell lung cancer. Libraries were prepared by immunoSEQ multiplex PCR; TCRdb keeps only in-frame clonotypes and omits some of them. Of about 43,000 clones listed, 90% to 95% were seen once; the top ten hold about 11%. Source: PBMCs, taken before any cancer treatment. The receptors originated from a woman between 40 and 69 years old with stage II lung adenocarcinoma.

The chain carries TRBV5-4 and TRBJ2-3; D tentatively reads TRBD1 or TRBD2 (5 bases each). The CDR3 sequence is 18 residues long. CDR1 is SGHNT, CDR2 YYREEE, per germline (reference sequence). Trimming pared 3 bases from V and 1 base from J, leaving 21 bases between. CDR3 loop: CASSSGTARGRGTDTQYF. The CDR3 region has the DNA TGTGCCAGCAGCTCGGGAACCGCTAGGGGCCGTGGCACAGATACGCAGTATTTT.

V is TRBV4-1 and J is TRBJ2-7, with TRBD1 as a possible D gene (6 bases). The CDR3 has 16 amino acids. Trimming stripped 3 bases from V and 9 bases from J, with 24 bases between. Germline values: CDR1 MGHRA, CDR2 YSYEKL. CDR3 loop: CASSHETGYQTRRQYF. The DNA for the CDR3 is TGCGCCAGCAGCCACGAAACAGGGTATCAAACCCGACGGCAGTACTTC.

The CDR3 protein is CASSPWDSPREAFF. As DNA, the CDR3 is TGTGCCAGCTCACCTTGGGACAGTCCACGGGAAGCTTTCTTT. This sequence joins TRBV18 and TRBJ1-1, with 7 bases that match TRBD1. This CDR3 has 14 amino acids. CDR1 is KGHSH and CDR2 is LQKENI in the germline V gene. The junction had 9 bases not matched to a gene; V was cut back by 3 bases and J by 8 bases.

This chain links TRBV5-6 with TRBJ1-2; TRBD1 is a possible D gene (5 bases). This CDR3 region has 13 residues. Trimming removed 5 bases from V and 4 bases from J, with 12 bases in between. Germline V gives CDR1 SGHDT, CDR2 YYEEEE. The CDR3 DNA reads TGTGCCAGCAGTAGGTGGGACGGCTATGGCTACACCTTC. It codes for CASSRWDGYGYTF.

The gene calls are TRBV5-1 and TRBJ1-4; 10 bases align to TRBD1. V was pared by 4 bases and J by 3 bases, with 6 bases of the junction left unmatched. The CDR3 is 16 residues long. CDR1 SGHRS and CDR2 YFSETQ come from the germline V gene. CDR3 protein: CASSGGQGVANEKLFF. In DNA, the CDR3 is TGCGCCAGCAGCGGAGGACAGGGGGTAGCTAATGAAAAACTGTTTTTT.

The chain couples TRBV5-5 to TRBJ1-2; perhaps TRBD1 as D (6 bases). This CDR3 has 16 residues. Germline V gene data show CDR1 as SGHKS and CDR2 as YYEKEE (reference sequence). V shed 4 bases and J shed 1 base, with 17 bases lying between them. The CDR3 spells CASSQGQNLNNYGYTF. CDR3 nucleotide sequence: TGTGCCAGCAGCCAAGGACAGAACCTTAATAACTATGGCTACACCTTC.

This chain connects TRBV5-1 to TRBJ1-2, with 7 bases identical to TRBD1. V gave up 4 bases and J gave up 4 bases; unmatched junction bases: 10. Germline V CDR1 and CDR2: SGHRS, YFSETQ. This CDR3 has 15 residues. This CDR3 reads CASSQQGSSAYGYTF. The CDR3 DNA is TGCGCCAGCAGCCAACAGGGGTCCTCCGCCTATGGCTACACCTTC.